The entry below describes one TCR beta chain. Its specificity is unknown. The sample originates from a study of T cell repertoires in ileal Crohn's disease. V was pared by 1 base and J by 1 base, with 1 base of the junction left unmatched. Looked up from germline, CDR1 is SGHTA and CDR2 is FQGNSA. The CDR3 loop spans 15 amino acids. Findings and limits, study-wide: Sorted CD8 T cells held more high-frequency clones than CD4. All patients with clonality above 26.8% had endoscopic recurrence.

Method: immunoSEQ multiplex PCR; TCRdb's copy keeps in-frame clones and lacks some. The table lists 1,400 or so clones, roughly 80% of them singletons. This TCR derives from an adult with Crohn's disease. The sequenced material came from ileal tissue. This chain links TRBV7-2 with TRBJ2-3, with 8 bases that match TRBD1. The CDR3 here is CASSLVGQGTDTQYF. CDR3 nucleotides: TGTGCCAGCAGCTTAGTGGGACAGGGCACAGATACGCAGTATTTT.